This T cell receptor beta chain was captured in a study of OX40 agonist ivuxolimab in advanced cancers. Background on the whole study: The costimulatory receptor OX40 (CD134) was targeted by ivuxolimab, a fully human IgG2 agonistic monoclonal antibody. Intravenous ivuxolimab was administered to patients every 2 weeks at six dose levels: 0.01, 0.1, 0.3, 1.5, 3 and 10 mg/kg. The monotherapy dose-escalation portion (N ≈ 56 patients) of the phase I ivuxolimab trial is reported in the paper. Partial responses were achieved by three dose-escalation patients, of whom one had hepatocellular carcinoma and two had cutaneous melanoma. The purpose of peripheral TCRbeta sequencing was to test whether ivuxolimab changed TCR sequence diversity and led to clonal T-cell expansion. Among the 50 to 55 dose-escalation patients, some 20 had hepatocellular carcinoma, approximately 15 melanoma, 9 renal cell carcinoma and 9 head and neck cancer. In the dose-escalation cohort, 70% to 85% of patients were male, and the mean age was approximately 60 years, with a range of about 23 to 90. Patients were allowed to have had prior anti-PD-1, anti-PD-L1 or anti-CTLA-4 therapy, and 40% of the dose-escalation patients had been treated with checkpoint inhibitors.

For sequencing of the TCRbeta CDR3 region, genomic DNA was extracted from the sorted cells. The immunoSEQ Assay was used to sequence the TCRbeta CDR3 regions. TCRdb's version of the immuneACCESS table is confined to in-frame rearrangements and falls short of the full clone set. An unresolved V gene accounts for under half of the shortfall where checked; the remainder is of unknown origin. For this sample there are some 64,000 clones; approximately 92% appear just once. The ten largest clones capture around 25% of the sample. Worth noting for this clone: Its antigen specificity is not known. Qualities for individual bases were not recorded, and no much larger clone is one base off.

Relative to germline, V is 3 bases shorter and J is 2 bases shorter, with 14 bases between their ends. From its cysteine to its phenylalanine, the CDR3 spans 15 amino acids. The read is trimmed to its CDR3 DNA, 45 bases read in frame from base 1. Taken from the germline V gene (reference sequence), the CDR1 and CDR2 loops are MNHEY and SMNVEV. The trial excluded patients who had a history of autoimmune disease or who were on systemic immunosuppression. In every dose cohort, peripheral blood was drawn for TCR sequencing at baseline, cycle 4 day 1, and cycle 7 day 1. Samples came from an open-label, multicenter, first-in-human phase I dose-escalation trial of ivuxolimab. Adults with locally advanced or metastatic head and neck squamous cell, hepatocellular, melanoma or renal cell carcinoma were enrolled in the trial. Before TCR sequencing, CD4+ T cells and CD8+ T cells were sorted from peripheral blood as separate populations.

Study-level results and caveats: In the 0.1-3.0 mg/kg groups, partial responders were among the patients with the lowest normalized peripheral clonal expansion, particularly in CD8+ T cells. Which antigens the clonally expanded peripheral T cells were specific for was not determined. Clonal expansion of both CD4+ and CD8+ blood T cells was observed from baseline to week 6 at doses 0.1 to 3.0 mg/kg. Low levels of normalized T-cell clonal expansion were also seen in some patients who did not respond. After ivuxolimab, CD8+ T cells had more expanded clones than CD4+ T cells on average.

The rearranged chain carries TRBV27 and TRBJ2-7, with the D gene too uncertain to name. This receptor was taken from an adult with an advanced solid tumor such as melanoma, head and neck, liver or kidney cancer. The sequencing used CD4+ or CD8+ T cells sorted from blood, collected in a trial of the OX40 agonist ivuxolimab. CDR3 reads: CASSFTASNTYEQYF. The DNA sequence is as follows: TGTGCCAGCAGTTTCACAGCCTCAAACACCTACGAGCAGTACTTC.